This T cell receptor beta chain was sequenced during a study of T-cell reconstitution after alpha-beta-depleted transplantation in children. Study observations and caveats: After transplant, high TCRbeta diversity at day 60 in some patients arose from surviving recipient T cells and thymic progenitors. A year post-transplant, T-cell counts and diversity derived mostly from newly produced T cells. Reportedly, roughly two months post-transplant, alpha-beta T cells arose from several hundred expanded graft clones.

There are many counts of this clonotype. Its antigen is unidentified. A TCRbeta library incorporating unique molecular identifiers was prepared. TCRdb itself ran the PCR reads through MiXCR, one entry per CDR3 protein. Among about 460,000 distinct CDR3 sequences listed, under 12% were seen once. CDR1 and CDR2 from the germline V gene are MNHEY and SVGAGI. The CDR3 length is 17 residues. Trimming stripped 0 bases from V and 0 bases from J, with 12 bases between. This sequence originates from a child under 10 years old with inherited bone marrow failure, due to receive a stem cell transplant. The chain carries TRBV6-5 and TRBJ1-5; D unresolved. The sample was PBMCs, taken before TCRalphabeta/CD19-depleted stem cell transplant. In nucleotides, the CDR3 is TGTGCCAGCAGTTACTCGGCTCGGGCCTCTAGCAATCAGCCCCAGCATTTT. It encodes CASSYSARASSNQPQHF.